The entry below describes one TCR beta chain. Its antigen is unidentified. The repertoire was sequenced with immunoSEQ multiplex PCR; TCRdb's copy has only in-frame clones and lacks some. Here the sample spans hundreds of thousands of clones, approximately 92% being singletons. V gave up 6 bases and J gave up 4 bases; unmatched junction bases: 3. This CDR3 contains 14 residues. Germline assignment: CDR1 ENHRY and CDR2 SYGVKD. CD45RO-negative, CCR7-selected cells formed the naive CD8 fraction, which excluded terminally differentiated effector memory CD45RA+ cells. This specimen comes from a study of shared clonotypes between healthy human individuals. Study as a whole: Per-donor plates numbered three CD4 naive, three CD4 memory, two CD8 naive and one CD8 memory.

Overall study results and limits: Unshared clonotypes carried lower generation probabilities than those common to all four donors. The represented genetic and exposure-history diversity was limited by the small number of donors.

The sequence was obtained from a man younger than 45 in good health. The chain couples TRBV10-3 to TRBJ2-1; 10 positions match TRBD1. Sequences were obtained from naive CD8+ T cells sorted from blood. The CDR3 protein is CAIRTGQGYNEQFF. As DNA, the CDR3 is TGTGCCATCAGGACGGGACAGGGGTACAATGAGCAGTTCTTC.